This TCR beta chain was captured in a study of T cells in Graves' hyperthyroidism and ophthalmopathy. Background on the study: Sampling of peripheral blood happened at initial diagnosis, prior to any treatment.

The sample holds many counts of this clonotype. RNA transcripts yielded amplified TCR beta CDR3 regions. HTBI primers were the set used in a first-round RT-PCR of the TCR CDR3. In TCRdb, the multiplex PCR reads were re-called with MiXCR into one record per CDR3 protein. The sample includes about 400,000 distinct CDR3 sequences, 11% to 15% seen only once; the top ten take around 28%. Reasons for excluding patients were uncontrolled infection, other autoimmune disease, pregnancy or lactation. In germline, CDR1 is SGHRS, CDR2 YFSETQ. V shed 4 bases, J shed 6 bases, and the junction held 12 bases outside the gene matches. The CDR3 runs 15 residues.

The TCR sequence derives from a man between 50 and 59 years old with Graves' ophthalmopathy. Sequenced material: blood. The chain carries TRBV5-1 and TRBJ2-7; 8 bases map to TRBD2. The CDR3 nucleotides read TGCGCCAGCAGCATTAGCGGGACGGGTTCTACCGAGCAGTACTTC. It specifies CASSISGTGSTEQYF.